The 15 T cell receptor beta chains below were found in one sample sequenced in a study of blood T cell repertoires in COVID-19. The table came from immunoSEQ multiplex PCR; TCRdb's copy has only in-frame clones and leaves some out. The repertoire includes around 160,000 clones, around four fifths of them detected once, and about a tenth sits in the top ten. The specimen was peripheral blood. All receptors derive from a human donor in a cohort sampled during active COVID-19.

The chain is built from TRBV4-3 and TRBJ1-6; possibly TRBD1 for D (5 bases). Germline CDR1 is LGHNA and CDR2 is YSLEER. The germline V and J ends were trimmed by 1 base and 7 bases, with 11 bases remaining between them. The CDR3 length is 15 residues. CDR3: CASSQGSDRNSPLHF. The CDR3 region has the DNA TGCGCCAGCAGCCAAGGATCCGACAGAAATTCACCCCTCCACTTT.

This chain links TRBV7-2 with TRBJ1-1; D is unresolved. The CDR3 covers 14 residues. The V and J ends lost 4 bases and 1 base respectively, with 10 bases between them. Germline values: CDR1 SGHTA, CDR2 FQGNSA. CDR3 in DNA: TGTGCCAGCAGCTCCAATCGGGGGAACACTGAAGCTTTCTTT. Protein product: CASSSNRGNTEAFF. Combining the CDR3 with reference TRBV7-2 and TRBJ1-1 gives the whole variable domain GAGVSQSPSNKVTEKGKDVELRCDPISGHTALYWYRQSLGQGLEFLIYFQGNSAPDKSGLPSDRFSAERTGGSVSTLTIQRTQQEDSAVYLCASSSNRGNTEAFFGQGTRLTVV.

Only one count was recorded for this clone. The chain recombines TRBV7-2 with TRBJ2-3; D may be TRBD2 (5 bases). Trimming removed 3 bases at V and 3 bases at J, with 13 bases between. Germline CDR1 and CDR2: SGHTA and FQGNSA. This CDR3 contains 15 residues. CDR3 in DNA: TGTGCCAGCAGCTTCACCCTCACTAGAACAGATACGCAGTATTTT. This sequence encodes CASSFTLTRTDTQYF.

V and J are TRBV3-1 (or the pseudogene TRBV3-2) and TRBJ2-7, with unresolved D. The ends were cut back, 5 bases at V and 3 bases at J, with 14 bases in the middle. Germline lookup yields CDR1 LGHDT and CDR2 YNNKEL (reference sequence). The CDR3 spans 14 residues. CDR3 loop: CASSTAQIHYEQYF. DNA of the CDR3: TGTGCCAGCAGCACAGCTCAAATACACTACGAGCAGTACTTC.

The chain has TRBV19 and TRBJ2-5; no reliable D call. The germline CDR1 and CDR2 sequences are LNHDA and SQIVND (reference sequence). The length of the CDR3 is 14 residues. Trimming removed 4 bases from V and 4 bases from J, with 13 bases in between. Written as DNA, the CDR3 is TGTGCCAGTAGTACCACCTTTTCGGGAGAGACCCAGTACTTC. As protein: CASSTTFSGETQYF.

The J gene is TRBJ2-3, the V gene TRBV30; 9 bases map to TRBD2. V was pared by 2 bases and J by 6 bases, with 3 bases of the junction left unmatched. CDR3 length: 13 residues. Germline CDR1 and CDR2: GTSNPN and SVGIG (reference sequence). This CDR3 is CAWSPTSGDTQYF. CDR3 DNA: TGTGCCTGGAGTCCTACTAGCGGGGATACGCAGTATTTT.

The chain joins TRBV15 to TRBJ1-5; D remains unclear. V gave up 2 bases and J gave up 4 bases, with 3 bases separating them. Germline CDR1 and CDR2: LNHNV and YYDKDF (reference sequence). This CDR3 is built from 12 residues. CDR3 sequence: CATSRPNQPQHF. The CDR3 DNA is TGTGCCACCAGCAGACCTAATCAGCCCCAGCATTTT.

The rearrangement uses TRBV19 and TRBJ1-1, with D perhaps matching TRBD1 (6 bases). V dropped 4 bases and J dropped 1 base, with 13 bases sitting between them. Germline CDR1 reads LNHDA; CDR2 reads SQIVND (reference sequence). This CDR3 region has 15 residues. CDR3 sequence (DNA): TGTGCCAGTAGTACAGGGGCCTCAGGGAACACTGAAGCTTTCTTT. Amino acid sequence: CASSTGASGNTEAFF.

The V call is TRBV6-5, the J call TRBJ1-6; a possible D gene is TRBD1 (5 bases). This CDR3 spans 14 amino acids. V shed 3 bases and J shed 11 bases, with 14 bases lying between them. Germline lookup yields CDR1 MNHEY and CDR2 SVGAGI. This chain's CDR3 is CASSYSGDGTPLHF. CDR3 DNA: TGTGCCAGCAGTTATTCGGGGGATGGTACACCCCTCCACTTT.

The chain is built from TRBV29-1 and TRBJ2-1, with D maybe TRBD2 (6 bases). V lost 5 bases and J lost 4, with 9 bases in between. This CDR3 is built from 12 residues. Germline lookup yields CDR1 SQVTM and CDR2 ANQGSEA. This CDR3 is CSVSAGYNEQFF. The CDR3 DNA follows: TGCAGCGTTAGTGCGGGGTACAATGAGCAGTTCTTC.

The J gene is TRBJ2-1, the V gene TRBV9, with a tentative D call TRBD1 (6 bases). CDR1 is SGDLS and CDR2 is YYNGEE in the germline V gene. Deletions cut 2 bases from V and 10 bases from J, with 16 bases between. This CDR3 has 14 amino acids. The CDR3 DNA is TGTGCCAGCAGCGTCAGGGGTGTGGCAGCAGAGCAGTTCTTC. Translating it yields CASSVRGVAAEQFF. The full variable domain, its missing parts supplied by reference TRBV9 and TRBJ2-1, is DSGVTQTPKHLITATGQRVTLRCSPRSGDLSVYWYQQSLDQGLQFLIQYYNGEERAKGNILERFSAQQFPDLHSELNLSSLELGDSALYFCASSVRGVAAEQFFGPGTRLTVL.

This clone was observed a few times. V is TRBV7-3 and J is TRBJ2-2; tentative D call: TRBD2 (5 bases). The germline gives CDR1 SGHTA, CDR2 FQGTGA. V dropped 4 bases and J dropped 8 bases, with 17 bases sitting between them. The CDR3 covers 15 residues. The CDR3, as DNA: TGTGCCAGCAGCTCTAATACCCGGGAAGAAGGGGAGCTGTTTTTT. Encoded protein: CASSSNTREEGELFF.

CDR3 nucleotide sequence: TGTGCCAGCAGCTTACAGGGGTACAACTACGAGCAGTACTTC. Translation: CASSLQGYNYEQYF. The chain has TRBV5-8 and TRBJ2-7; 7 positions agree with TRBD1. Trimming cost V 2 bases and J 3 bases; bases outside gene matches: 5. The CDR3 extends over 14 amino acids. Germline V CDR1 and CDR2: SGHTS, YDEGEE.

V is TRBV19 and J is TRBJ2-5, with TRBD1 matching over 7 bases. CDR3 length: 14 amino acids. The V and J ends lost 5 bases and 3 bases, in that order; junction bases with no gene match: 6. Germline V gives CDR1 LNHDA, CDR2 SQIVND (reference sequence). The CDR3 nucleotides read TGTGCCAGTAGTGCGCGACAGGGAGAAGAGACCCAGTACTTC. Its translation: CASSARQGEETQYF.

The J gene is TRBJ2-1, the V gene TRBV12-3 or TRBV12-4; 9 bases fit TRBD1. The CDR3 runs 13 residues. V was pared by 8 bases and J by 9 bases, with 8 bases of the junction left unmatched. CDR3 residues: CASRGQGQGEQFF. The CDR3 DNA sequence: TGTGCCAGCCGCGGACAGGGACAGGGTGAGCAGTTCTTC.